Given below is one TCR beta chain in context. The PCR made use of 60 Vbeta and 13 Jbeta primers. The table came from immunoSEQ multiplex PCR; TCRdb's copy has only in-frame clones and leaves some out. The profile shows 150,000 to 200,000 clones, roughly 80% of them singletons. Germline-derived CDR1 and CDR2 are SNHLY and FYNNEI. CDR3 size: 15 residues. V shed 5 bases and J 4 bases; nucleotides not matched to a gene: 7. These data come from a study of cytomegalovirus exposure and HLA in healthy donors. This clonotype originated in a man between 35 and 55 years old in good health and CMV-seronegative. The chain is built from TRBV2 and TRBJ1-5, with 8 bases that match TRBD1. The sample taken for sequencing was PBMCs. The CDR3 region is CASSTGQGRNQPQHF. The CDR3 DNA is TGTGCCAGCAGTACTGGACAGGGAAGAAATCAGCCCCAGCATTTT. Looking up the rest from reference TRBV2 and TRBJ1-5 gives the full variable domain: EPEVTQTPSHQVTQMGQEVILRCVPISNHLYFYWYRQILGQKVEFLVSFYNNEISEKSEIFDDQFSVERPDGSNFTLKIRSTKLEDSAMYFCASSTGQGRNQPQHFGDGTRLSIL.